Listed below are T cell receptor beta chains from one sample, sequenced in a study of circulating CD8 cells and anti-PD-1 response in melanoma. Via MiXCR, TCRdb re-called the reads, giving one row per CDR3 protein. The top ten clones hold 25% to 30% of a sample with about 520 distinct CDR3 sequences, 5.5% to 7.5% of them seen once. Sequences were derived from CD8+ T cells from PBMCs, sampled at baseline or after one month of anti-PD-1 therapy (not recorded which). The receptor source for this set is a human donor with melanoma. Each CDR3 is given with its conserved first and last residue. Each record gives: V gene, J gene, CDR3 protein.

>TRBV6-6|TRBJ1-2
CASSYSGQTYGYTF
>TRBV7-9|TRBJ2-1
CASSGLRGSSYNEQFF
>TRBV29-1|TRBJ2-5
CSVVFGGWLETQYF
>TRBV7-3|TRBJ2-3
CASRSTSGGLDTQYF
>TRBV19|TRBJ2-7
CASSIGLAGGIYEQYF
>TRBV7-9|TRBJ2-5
CASSSPWQGQETQYF
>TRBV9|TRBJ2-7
CASSLLAAAYEQYF
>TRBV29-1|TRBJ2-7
CSVEVQDYEQYF
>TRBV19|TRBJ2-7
CASRSGTGAPYEQYF
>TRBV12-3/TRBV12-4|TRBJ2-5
CASRGEETQYF
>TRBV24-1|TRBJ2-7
CATSDHGPGGQYF
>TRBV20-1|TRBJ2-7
CSASVSAGDPFYEQYF
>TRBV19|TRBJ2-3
CATRAEGPDTQYF
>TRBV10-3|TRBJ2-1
CAISEKRGRYNEQFF
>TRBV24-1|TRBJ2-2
CATSGQGRQGNTGELFF
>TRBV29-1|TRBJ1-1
CSASLNTEAFF
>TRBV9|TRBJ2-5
CASSEPDTQETQYF
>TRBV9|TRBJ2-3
CASSVTLEGLFTDTQYF
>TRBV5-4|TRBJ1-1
CASSAKGGNTEAFF
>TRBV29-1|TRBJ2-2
CSVVSTGGIGELFF
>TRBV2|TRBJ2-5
CASSEGGASQGTQYF
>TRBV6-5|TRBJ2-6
CASSYSGTPGANVLTF
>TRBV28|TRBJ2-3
CASSIITDTQYF
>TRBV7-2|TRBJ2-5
CASSLVKPGGAQYF